The next 19 T cell receptor beta chains were all read from a single sample in a study of cytomegalovirus exposure and HLA in healthy donors. The primer mix had 60 Vbeta and 13 Jbeta primers. The table came from immunoSEQ multiplex PCR; TCRdb's copy has only in-frame clones and leaves some out. The sample totals fewer than 150,000 clones. Sequencing was performed on PBMCs. These receptors originate from an older woman in good health and CMV-seronegative.

The chain carries TRBV4-1 and TRBJ2-3; 7 bases line up with TRBD1. V lost 6 bases and J lost 4; bases outside the gene matches: 10. The CDR3 consists of 15 residues. Germline V gene data show CDR1 as MGHRA and CDR2 as YSYEKL. The CDR3 spells CASRGQRGPADTQYF. In DNA form, the CDR3 reads TGCGCCAGCAGGGGACAGAGGGGCCCTGCAGATACGCAGTATTTT.

The chain is built from TRBV19 and TRBJ1-1; D is perhaps TRBD1 (6 bases). This CDR3 has 14 residues. Germline CDR1 and CDR2: LNHDA and SQIVND (reference sequence). V lost 7 bases, J lost 2 bases, and 14 bases lay in between. The CDR3 sequence is CASNFRTANTEAFF. The CDR3 DNA reads as TGTGCCAGTAACTTCCGGACAGCAAACACTGAAGCTTTCTTT.

The chain couples TRBV5-4 to TRBJ2-1, with D possibly matching TRBD1 (5 bases). Germline-derived CDR1 and CDR2 are SGHNT and YYREEE (reference sequence). CDR3 length: 16 amino acids. V was trimmed by 0 bases and J by 7 bases, leaving 17 bases between them. The CDR3 spells CASSLVRAGKRNEQFF. The CDR3 DNA reads TGTGCCAGCAGCTTGGTACGGGCAGGGAAAAGAAATGAGCAGTTCTTC. Supplemented by reference TRBV5-4 and TRBJ2-1, the full variable domain reads ETGVTQSPTHLIKTRGQQVTLRCSSQSGHNTVSWYQQALGQGPQFIFQYYREEENGRGNFPPRFSGLQFPNYSSELNVNALELDDSALYLCASSLVRAGKRNEQFFGPGTRLTVL.

The V and J genes are TRBV5-6 and TRBJ1-5; the D is unclear. The CDR3 sequence is 13 residues long. The germline V gene encodes CDR1 SGHDT and CDR2 YYEEEE. V was cut by 1 base and J by 4 bases, with 6 bases left in between. Here the CDR3 reads CASSLIGNQPQHF. Here the CDR3 DNA reads TGTGCCAGCAGCTTGATCGGGAATCAGCCCCAGCATTTT.

As DNA, the CDR3 is TGCGCCAGCAGCCACCCCGTCCGGACAGGGGATCATGAGCAGTTCTTC. This codes for CASSHPVRTGDHEQFF. The V and J genes are TRBV5-1 and TRBJ2-1; 9 nucleotides agree with TRBD1. Germline loops: CDR1 SGHRS, CDR2 YFSETQ. The ends lost 4 bases at V and 8 bases at J; junction bases unmatched: 13. There are 16 residues in the CDR3.

The rearrangement joins TRBV6-6 to TRBJ1-2; D might be TRBD1 (5 bases). The CDR3 length is 16 residues. CDR1 and CDR2 from the germline V gene are MNHNY and SVGAGI (reference sequence). Trimming shortened V by 2 bases and J by 4 bases, and 17 bases separated the two germline ends. CDR3 residues: CASSYNDWGGSYGYTF. CDR3 nucleotides: TGTGCCAGCAGTTACAATGATTGGGGCGGAAGCTATGGCTACACCTTC.

The chain links TRBV28 to TRBJ1-2; TRBD1 aligns across 9 bases. V shed 2 bases, J shed 5 bases, and the junction held 6 bases outside the gene matches. This CDR3 is 15 amino acids long. CDR1 and CDR2 from the germline V gene are MDHEN and SYDVKM. DNA for the CDR3: TGTGCCAGCAGTTTAGGGACAGGGATGGGATATGGCTACACCTTC. Translating it yields CASSLGTGMGYGYTF.

The chain uses TRBV5-6 and TRBJ1-2; D may be TRBD1 (5 bases). The V gene lost 2 bases and the J gene lost 4 bases, with 15 bases spanning the gap. The CDR3 contains 15 residues. CDR1 is SGHDT and CDR2 is YYEEEE in the germline V gene. The CDR3 is CASSLWPQVVYGYTF. CDR3 DNA sequence: TGTGCCAGCAGCTTATGGCCACAGGTCGTCTATGGCTACACCTTC.

The gene calls are TRBV15 and TRBJ2-5; weak D call: TRBD1 (5 bases). Germline V gene data show CDR1 as LNHNV and CDR2 as YYDKDF (reference sequence). The V end was cut by 5 bases, the J end by 5 bases, with 18 bases between. The CDR3 is 15 residues long. CDR3 nucleotide sequence: TGTGCCACCAGCGGCCACAGGCAGGGTCCGGAGACCCAGTACTTC. Amino acids: CATSGHRQGPETQYF.

This chain's CDR3 is CASSVGGQGFAETQYF. CDR3 DNA sequence: TGTGCCAGCAGCGTAGGGGGACAGGGATTCGCCGAGACCCAGTACTTC. The chain recombines TRBV9 with TRBJ2-5; 9 bases line up with TRBD1. The CDR3 contains 16 residues. V shed 0 bases, J shed 5 bases, and the junction held 8 bases outside the gene matches. Germline lookup yields CDR1 SGDLS and CDR2 YYNGEE.

The V and J genes are TRBV19 and TRBJ2-1; perhaps TRBD2 as D (6 bases). V was clipped by 4 bases and J by 10 bases, with 20 bases between them. Germline V lookup: CDR1 LNHDA, CDR2 SQIVND (reference sequence). This CDR3 region has 15 residues. CDR3 DNA sequence: TGTGCCAGTAGTACTCTCCGGGCCCCGGAGGGGGAGCAGTTCTTC. Translating gives CASSTLRAPEGEQFF.

The chain links TRBV5-4 to TRBJ2-7; D is perhaps TRBD2 (5 bases). Trimming stripped 4 bases from V and 0 bases from J, with 8 bases between. CDR3 length: 13 residues. Germline V CDR1 and CDR2: SGHNT, YYREEE (reference sequence). The CDR3 loop reads CASSADSSYEQYF. CDR3 in DNA: TGTGCCAGCAGCGCGGACTCCTCCTACGAGCAGTACTTC.

The V and J genes are TRBV6-1 and TRBJ2-3; D gene uncertain. The V end lost 7 bases, the J end lost 9 bases, and 17 bases lay between the germline ends. The germline gives CDR1 MNHNS, CDR2 SASEGT. The CDR3 loop spans 13 amino acids. CDR3 residues: CASTPPTERTQYF. The CDR3 coding sequence is TGTGCCAGCACCCCCCCGACGGAGAGGACGCAGTATTTT.

This chain uses TRBV4-1 with TRBJ1-3; D is ambiguous. Trimming stripped 1 base from V and 0 bases from J, with 7 bases between. Germline values: CDR1 MGHRA, CDR2 YSYEKL. CDR3 length: 15 amino acids. CDR3 in DNA: TGCGCCAGCAGCCAAGGACACCGCTCTGGAAACACCATATATTTT. It is translated as CASSQGHRSGNTIYF.

J is TRBJ2-1 and V is TRBV6-1; 9 bases align to TRBD1. V lost 0 bases and J lost 0; bases outside the gene matches: 6. CDR3 length: 18 residues. Germline values: CDR1 MNHNS, CDR2 SASEGT. CDR3 region: CASSEATGGPFSYNEQFF. As DNA, the CDR3 is TGTGCCAGCAGTGAAGCAACAGGGGGCCCCTTCTCCTACAATGAGCAGTTCTTC.

V usage is TRBV5-4 and J usage is TRBJ1-2; 8 positions match TRBD1. After removal of 4 bases from V and 8 bases from J, the junction contained 13 bases not matched to a gene. The CDR3 sequence is 15 residues long. Per germline, CDR1 SGHNT and CDR2 YYREEE (reference sequence). The chain's CDR3 is CASSQTEQGALGYTF. In DNA form, the CDR3 reads TGTGCCAGCAGCCAAACAGAGCAGGGGGCGCTAGGCTACACCTTC.

This chain uses TRBV5-1 with TRBJ1-1, with TRBD1 matching over 8 bases. Germline V gene lookup returns CDR1 SGHRS and CDR2 YFSETQ. The CDR3 sequence is 15 residues long. The ends lost 0 bases at V and 1 base at J; junction bases unmatched: 2. CDR3 nucleotides: TGCGCCAGCAGCTTGGAAGACAGGGGGAACACTGAAGCTTTCTTT. Amino acids: CASSLEDRGNTEAFF.

The rearrangement uses TRBV12-5 and TRBJ2-7; 8 nucleotides align to TRBD2. CDR3 length equals 15 residues. The J segment lost 1 base and the V segment lost 5 bases, leaving 7 bases of the junction unmatched. Germline CDR1 reads LGHNT; CDR2 reads FRNRAP. DNA for the CDR3: TGTGCTAGTGGTCCGCGGGGGGAGGGTTCCTACGAGCAGTACTTC. Protein product: CASGPRGEGSYEQYF.

V is TRBV28 and J is TRBJ2-1; TRBD2 matches at 11 bases. In germline, CDR1 is MDHEN, CDR2 SYDVKM. Trimming at V came to 2 bases and at J to 14 bases, leaving 5 bases not matched to a gene. There are 13 residues in the CDR3. CDR3 residues: CASSLVAGGGEFF. CDR3 coding DNA: TGTGCCAGCAGTTTAGTAGCGGGAGGGGGTGAGTTCTTC. Full variable domain (rest looked up from reference TRBV28 and TRBJ2-1): DVKVTQSSRYLVKRTGEKVFLECVQDMDHENMFWYRQDPGLGLRLIYFSYDVKMKEKGDIPEGYSVSREKKERFSLILESASTNQTSMYLCASSLVAGGGEFFGPGTRLTVL.